These 32 T cell receptor beta chains share one sample of origin, sequenced in a study of blood T cell repertoires in COVID-19. Sequenced by immunoSEQ multiplex PCR; TCRdb stores in-frame clones only, minus some. The sample contains about 54,000 clones, 90% of which appear only once. Material: peripheral blood. These TCRs come from a woman in her thirties or forties with active COVID-19.

This chain uses TRBV4-1 with TRBJ2-1; 10 nucleotides match TRBD2. Per germline, CDR1 MGHRA and CDR2 YSYEKL. V dropped 5 bases and J dropped 4; count of bases not matched to a gene: 5. The CDR3 has 15 amino acids. CDR3 residues: CASSRSGGGYNEQFF. CDR3 sequence (DNA): TGCGCCAGCAGCAGAAGCGGGGGGGGGTACAATGAGCAGTTCTTC.

The J gene is TRBJ2-2, the V gene TRBV6-5; D possibly corresponds to TRBD2 (6 bases). Germline values: CDR1 MNHEY, CDR2 SVGAGI. The CDR3 contains 15 residues. V dropped 6 bases and J dropped 4 bases, with 15 bases sitting between them. This chain's CDR3 is CASREAGTFTGELFF. DNA for the CDR3: TGTGCCAGCAGAGAGGCCGGGACTTTCACCGGGGAGCTGTTTTTT.

The sample holds one count of this clone. The gene calls are TRBV7-6 and TRBJ2-3; TRBD2 matches 9 bases. Germline CDR1 SGHVS, CDR2 FNYEAQ. V trimming: 1 base; J trimming: 0 bases; junction bases outside the gene matches: 5. The CDR3 covers 17 residues. CDR3 DNA sequence: TGTGCCAGCAGCTTAGGAATAGCGGGGGCGAGCACAGATACGCAGTATTTT. This sequence encodes CASSLGIAGASTDTQYF.

The chain recombines TRBV27 with TRBJ2-3, with D perhaps TRBD1 (6 bases). Between the trimmed V and J ends, which lost 6 bases and 2 bases, there was a span of 15 bases. The V gene's germline CDR1 is MNHEY and CDR2 SMNVEV (reference sequence). The CDR3 has 15 residues. The CDR3 sequence is CASSPLTGHTDTQYF. The CDR3 region has the DNA TGTGCCAGCAGCCCCCTGACAGGTCACACAGATACGCAGTATTTT.

This clone is a singleton in its sample. The V and J genes are TRBV6-5 and TRBJ2-1, with D perhaps TRBD1 (5 bases). There are 15 residues in the CDR3. Germline-derived CDR1 and CDR2 are MNHEY and SVGAGI. Trimming took 2 bases from V and 5 from J, leaving 13 bases between them. CDR3 DNA: TGTGCCAGCAGTTACAGGGGCCGCCGGAACAATGAGCAGTTCTTC. Its protein product is CASSYRGRRNNEQFF.

This chain connects TRBV6-5 to TRBJ2-2, with 11 bases fitting TRBD1. The germline V gene encodes CDR1 MNHEY and CDR2 SVGAGI. After removal of 6 bases from V and 8 bases from J, the junction contained 5 bases not matched to a gene. The CDR3 spans 14 residues. The CDR3 region is CASRQDRGLGELFF. The CDR3 DNA reads TGTGCCAGCAGGCAGGACAGGGGGCTTGGGGAGCTGTTTTTT.

The chain combines TRBV11-3 with TRBJ1-1, with D possibly being TRBD1 (5 bases). Between the trimmed V and J ends, which lost 4 bases and 0 bases, there was a span of 15 bases. The length of the CDR3 is 16 residues. Germline CDR1 SGHNT, CDR2 YENEEA. The CDR3 reads CASSSGSGRVNTEAFF. Written as DNA, the CDR3 is TGTGCCAGCAGCTCTGGTTCTGGCAGGGTGAACACTGAAGCTTTCTTT. Drawing the rest from reference TRBV11-3 and TRBJ1-1, the complete variable domain is EAGVVQSPRYKIIEKKQPVAFWCNPISGHNTLYWYLQNLGQGPELLIRYENEEAVDDSQLPKDRFSAERLKGVDSTLKIQPAELGDSAVYLCASSSGSGRVNTEAFFGQGTRLTVV.

J is TRBJ1-1 and V is TRBV6-4; 7 bases line up with TRBD1. The CDR3 is 14 residues long. The ends lost 4 bases at V and 1 base at J; junction bases unmatched: 3. Germline-derived CDR1 and CDR2 are MRHNA and SNTAGT. The CDR3 reads CASSAQGGNTEAFF. In DNA form, the CDR3 reads TGTGCCAGCAGTGCCCAGGGGGGGAACACTGAAGCTTTCTTT.

In its sample, this clone was seen once. V gene TRBV6-2 or TRBV6-3 combines with J gene TRBJ2-5; D unclear. The CDR3 totals 11 residues. The V end lost 4 bases, the J end lost 3 bases, and 3 bases lay between the germline ends. Per the germline V gene, CDR1 is MNHEY and CDR2 is SVGEGT. In nucleotides, the CDR3 is TGTGCCAGCAGTTTAAAAGAGACCCAGTACTTC. Translated, it gives CASSLKETQYF.

The rearrangement joins TRBV12-3 or TRBV12-4 to TRBJ1-4; no firm D call. Trimming cost V 4 bases and J 8 bases, with 11 bases left between them. This CDR3 is built from 13 residues. CDR3: CASSSGVWEKLFF. In DNA, the CDR3 is TGTGCCAGCAGTTCCGGAGTATGGGAAAAACTGTTTTTT.

The chain recombines TRBV2 with TRBJ1-6; D perhaps matches TRBD1 (6 bases). The V end lost 3 bases, the J end lost 2 bases, and 8 bases lay between the germline ends. This CDR3 contains 15 residues. The germline V gene encodes CDR1 SNHLY and CDR2 FYNNEI. The CDR3 DNA sequence: TGTGCCAGCAGTGACACAGGGACCTATAATTCACCCCTCCACTTT. This codes for CASSDTGTYNSPLHF.

CDR3 sequence reads: CAISTNRVSGANVLTF. CDR3 coding DNA: TGTGCCATCAGTACTAACAGGGTCTCTGGGGCCAACGTCCTGACTTTC. The V call is TRBV10-3, the J call TRBJ2-6, with D perhaps matching TRBD1 (6 bases). Germline CDR1 reads ENHRY; CDR2 reads SYGVKD. The CDR3 runs to 16 residues. V was pared by 5 bases and J by 0 bases, with 11 bases between.

The chain has TRBV7-2 and TRBJ2-1, with 14 positions matching TRBD2. This CDR3 spans 15 amino acids. The V gene's germline CDR1 is SGHTA and CDR2 FQGNSA. Losses at the gene ends were 1 base for V and 12 bases for J; bases not matched to a gene: 5. CDR3 bases: TGTGCCAGCAGCTTAGGAGCCGGACTAGCGGGGGGGCAGTTCTTC. This sequence encodes CASSLGAGLAGGQFF. Full variable domain (outside the CDR3, taken from reference TRBV7-2 and TRBJ2-1): GAGVSQSPSNKVTEKGKDVELRCDPISGHTALYWYRQSLGQGLEFLIYFQGNSAPDKSGLPSDRFSAERTGGSVSTLTIQRTQQEDSAVYLCASSLGAGLAGGQFFGPGTRLTVL.

The chain has TRBV7-8 and TRBJ2-2, with 10 bases aligning to TRBD1. Germline V gene lookup returns CDR1 SGHVS and CDR2 FQNEAQ. J gave up 7 bases and V 5 bases, and 4 bases lay outside the gene matches. The CDR3 runs 14 residues. The CDR3 sequence: CASSVGQGNGELFF. In DNA, the CDR3 is TGTGCCAGCAGCGTGGGACAGGGGAACGGGGAGCTGTTTTTT.

The chain couples TRBV30 to TRBJ1-1, with 9 positions matching TRBD1. CDR1 and CDR2 from the germline V gene are GTSNPN and SVGIG (reference sequence). There are 14 residues in the CDR3. Trimming took 3 bases from V and 2 from J; bases not matched to a gene: 4. The CDR3 bases are TGTGCCTGGAGCGAGGGACAGGGTAACACTGAAGCTTTCTTT. Its protein product is CAWSEGQGNTEAFF.

This sequence joins TRBV11-3 and TRBJ2-1; D perhaps matches TRBD2 (6 bases). The CDR3 has 12 amino acids. Trimming cost V 1 base and J 8 bases, with 6 bases left between them. The germline V gene has CDR1 SGHNT and CDR2 YENEEA. The CDR3 region is CASSLAGDEQFF. In DNA form, the CDR3 reads TGTGCCAGCAGCTTAGCGGGGGATGAGCAGTTCTTC.

Regarding this clone: Distinct nucleotide sequences in the sample also encode this CDR3. This chain connects TRBV18 to TRBJ1-5; TRBD1 is a possible D gene (6 bases). The CDR3 is made up of 14 amino acids. Deletions cut 2 bases from V and 2 bases from J, with 7 bases between. Per germline, CDR1 KGHSH and CDR2 LQKENI. The CDR3 spells CASSPSGGNQPQHF. The CDR3 DNA reads TGTGCCAGCTCACCATCAGGGGGCAATCAGCCCCAGCATTTT.

This clone was picked up a small number of times. This chain joins TRBV20-1 and TRBJ1-2; TRBD1 is a possible D gene (5 bases). Germline CDR1 and CDR2: DFQATT and SNEGSKA (reference sequence). The CDR3 consists of 13 residues. The V end was cut by 3 bases, the J end by 5 bases, with 13 bases between. The CDR3 is CSASIEAGYGYTF. The CDR3 DNA follows: TGCAGTGCTAGTATTGAGGCAGGGTATGGCTACACCTTC.

The V and J genes are TRBV5-5 and TRBJ1-3, with 7 bases matching TRBD1. CDR3 size: 13 residues. Trimming cost V 4 bases and J 8 bases; bases outside gene matches: 6. Germline assignment: CDR1 SGHKS and CDR2 YYEKEE (reference sequence). CDR3 protein: CASSLDRADTIYF. The CDR3 region has the DNA TGTGCCAGCAGCCTAGACAGGGCAGACACCATATATTTT. The entire variable domain, with the rest obtained from reference TRBV5-5 and TRBJ1-3, is as follows: DAGVTQSPTHLIKTRGQQVTLRCSPISGHKSVSWYQQVLGQGPQFIFQYYEKEERGRGNFPDRFSARQFPNYSSELNVNALLLGDSALYLCASSLDRADTIYFGEGSWLTVV.

The chain links TRBV6-1 to TRBJ1-5, with D perhaps matching TRBD1 (5 bases). There are 14 residues in the CDR3. Trimming removed 1 base from V and 6 bases from J, with 10 bases in between. Per the germline V gene, CDR1 is MNHNS and CDR2 is SASEGT. This CDR3 reads CASSEGGRLQPQHF. CDR3 sequence (DNA): TGTGCCAGCAGTGAAGGGGGGAGGCTTCAGCCCCAGCATTTT.

This clone has just one count. This rearrangement joins TRBV5-6 to TRBJ2-7, with TRBD2 matching over 8 bases. The CDR3 has 15 amino acids. V lost 3 bases to trimming and J lost 2 bases; unmatched junction nucleotides: 7. CDR1 is SGHDT and CDR2 is YYEEEE in the germline V gene. CDR3 sequence: CASSSPGGDAYEQYF. The CDR3 coding sequence is TGTGCCAGCAGCTCTCCCGGGGGGGATGCCTACGAGCAGTACTTC.

V is TRBV5-6 and J is TRBJ1-4; D gene ambiguous. Trimming took 2 bases from V and 8 from J, leaving 13 bases between them. The germline V gene has CDR1 SGHDT and CDR2 YYEEEE. The CDR3 runs to 14 residues. The CDR3 loop reads CASSLGGIGEKLFF. The CDR3 DNA sequence: TGTGCCAGCAGCTTAGGAGGGATTGGGGAAAAACTGTTTTTT.

The rearrangement uses TRBV10-3 and TRBJ2-1; TRBD1 agrees at 10 bases. The CDR3 length is 14 residues. Trimming removed 3 bases from V and 10 bases from J; junction bases left unmatched: 6. Per the germline V gene, CDR1 is ENHRY and CDR2 is SYGVKD. Here the CDR3 DNA reads TGTGCCATCAGTGACTCCGGGGACAGGGGAGAGCAGTTCTTC. As protein: CAISDSGDRGEQFF.

This clone has only one observation. CDR3 sequence: CSASTTRGAFTNEQFF. CDR3 DNA sequence: TGCAGTGCCAGTACAACACGGGGGGCCTTCACCAATGAGCAGTTCTTC. The chain couples TRBV20-1 to TRBJ2-1; a possible D gene is TRBD2 (7 bases). Trimming took 6 bases from V and 6 from J, leaving 24 bases between them. Germline V gene sequence: CDR1 DFQATT, CDR2 SNEGSKA (reference sequence). CDR3 size: 16 residues.

The rearrangement links TRBV19 to TRBJ1-4; 7 bases agree with TRBD1. This CDR3 has 13 residues. The trim removed 5 bases at V and 7 bases at J, leaving 4 bases unmatched. Germline CDR1 LNHDA, CDR2 SQIVND (reference sequence). CDR3 coding DNA: TGTGCCAGTAGTGTGGGACAGTCTGAAAAACTGTTTTTT. Protein: CASSVGQSEKLFF.

The chain couples TRBV5-4 to TRBJ2-7; D is unresolved. CDR1 SGHNT and CDR2 YYREEE come from the germline V gene (reference sequence). The CDR3 has 13 amino acids. V gave up 4 bases and J gave up 4 bases, with 12 bases separating them. The CDR3 sequence: CASSPGREYEQYF. CDR3 sequence (DNA): TGTGCCAGCAGCCCCGGTCGAGAATACGAGCAGTACTTC.

This clone was detected once. The CDR3, as DNA: TGCGCCAGCCGTCCGGGTGGGGGCTCAGGGCCCGAGCAGTACTTC. This sequence encodes CASRPGGGSGPEQYF. The V and J genes are TRBV5-1 and TRBJ2-7; a weak D match, TRBD1 (6 bases). Trimming left V 7 bases short and J 6 bases short, with 23 bases between. This CDR3 is built from 15 residues. Germline CDR1 and CDR2: SGHRS and YFSETQ.

This sequence joins TRBV3-1 (or the pseudogene TRBV3-2) and TRBJ2-7; TRBD2 matches at 11 bases. The CDR3 is 21 amino acids. The V and J ends lost 3 bases and 4 bases, in that order; junction bases with no gene match: 23. The V gene's germline CDR1 is LGHDT and CDR2 YNNKEL (reference sequence). For the CDR3, the DNA is TGTGCCAGCAGCCAGTCTTCACGGGCTAGCGGGGGGCCCCGTGTCGGTTACGAGCAGTACTTC. Translation: CASSQSSRASGGPRVGYEQYF.

The chain is built from TRBV18 and TRBJ1-1, with D possibly TRBD1 on 5 matching bases. Germline V CDR1 and CDR2: KGHSH, LQKENI. Trimming removed 2 bases at V and 2 bases at J, with 18 bases between. The length of the CDR3 is 17 residues. The DNA of the CDR3 is TGTGCCAGCTCACCAGTTCTCAGGGACTCCTATAACACTGAAGCTTTCTTT. Protein: CASSPVLRDSYNTEAFF.

The J gene is TRBJ2-2, the V gene TRBV3-1 (or the pseudogene TRBV3-2); D possibly corresponds to TRBD1 (6 bases). This CDR3 comprises 14 residues. Germline lookup yields CDR1 LGHDT and CDR2 YNNKEL (reference sequence). V dropped 2 bases and J dropped 5 bases, with 9 bases sitting between them. CDR3: CASSQPGATGELFF. The CDR3 region has the DNA TGTGCCAGCAGCCAACCAGGGGCTACCGGGGAGCTGTTTTTT.

The chain employs TRBV3-1 (or the pseudogene TRBV3-2) and TRBJ2-7; no clear D. V was shortened by 2 bases and J by 2 bases, with 10 bases between the two germline ends. This CDR3 spans 14 amino acids. Germline V gene lookup returns CDR1 LGHDT and CDR2 YNNKEL (reference sequence). CDR3 sequence (DNA): TGTGCCAGCAGCCAATACTCCGATCCCTACGAGCAGTACTTC. It codes for CASSQYSDPYEQYF.

The chain couples TRBV2 to TRBJ2-1; D gene ambiguous. Looked up from germline, CDR1 is SNHLY and CDR2 is FYNNEI. The CDR3 length is 11 residues. V dropped 3 bases and J dropped 8 bases, with 5 bases sitting between them. CDR3 residues: CASSEAHEQFF. CDR3 DNA: TGTGCCAGCAGTGAGGCCCATGAGCAGTTCTTC.